Below are 9 T cell receptor beta chains sequenced from a single sample in a study of T cell changes during pregnancy in multiple sclerosis. Assay used: immunoSEQ multiplex PCR; TCRdb lists only in-frame clones, some missing. The table records roughly 37,000 clones, 91% of them present only once. Sequencing used CD4+ T cells from peripheral blood mononuclear cells, obtained in the second trimester of pregnancy. The receptor source for this set is a female donor in good health, enrolled as a control in a pregnancy study.

This chain uses TRBV29-1 with TRBJ2-1, with D possibly matching TRBD2 (6 bases). The CDR3 sequence is 12 residues long. With 4 bases removed from V and 11 bases from J, the gap between germline ends came to 15 bases. CDR1 is SQVTM and CDR2 is ANQGSEA in the germline V gene. The CDR3 sequence: CSVGVPEGKQFF. CDR3 nucleotide sequence: TGCAGCGTTGGGGTGCCGGAGGGGAAGCAGTTCTTC.

J is TRBJ2-7 and V is TRBV6-5; tentative D call: TRBD2 (5 bases). Germline CDR1 and CDR2: MNHEY and SVGAGI. The V gene lost 4 bases and the J gene lost 2 bases, with 9 bases spanning the gap. The CDR3 sequence is 13 residues long. The CDR3 DNA reads TGTGCCAGCAGTTTTCCGGGGACCTACGAGCAGTACTTC. Encoded protein: CASSFPGTYEQYF.

V gene TRBV19 combines with J gene TRBJ1-1; no definite D call. The V gene's germline CDR1 is LNHDA and CDR2 SQIVND (reference sequence). The V end was cut by 3 bases, the J end by 8 bases, with 16 bases between. There are 14 residues in the CDR3. The CDR3 spells CASSMRTQDPEAFF. In DNA, the CDR3 is TGTGCCAGTAGTATGAGGACTCAAGATCCGGAAGCTTTCTTT.

Comment on this clone: The junction shows a germline mismatch at one end, possibly a read error. The rearrangement uses TRBV27 and TRBJ1-3, with 9 bases aligning to TRBD1. The CDR3 length is 18 residues. Germline-derived CDR1 and CDR2 are MNHEY and SMNVEV (reference sequence). The CDR3 loop is CATQGQGVWEGSGNTTYF. DNA for the CDR3: TGTGCCACCCAGGGACAGGGTGTTTGGGAGGGCTCTGGAAACACCACATATTTT.

Only a few counts were recorded for this clone. The CDR3 nucleotides are TGTGCCAGCAGCGAACAGGGATACACCGGGGAGCTGTTTTTT. Protein: CASSEQGYTGELFF. The chain has TRBV9 and TRBJ2-2, with D perhaps TRBD1 (6 bases). CDR3 length: 14 amino acids. V was trimmed by 3 bases and J by 3 bases, leaving 9 bases between them. CDR1 and CDR2 (germline): SGDLS, YYNGEE.

The CDR3 region has the DNA TGTGCCAGCAGCCGACTAGCGGGGCTCACAGATACGCAGTATTTT. Translating it yields CASSRLAGLTDTQYF. The chain is built from TRBV7-9 and TRBJ2-3; 11 nucleotides agree with TRBD2. This CDR3 is built from 15 residues. J gave up 2 bases and V 5 bases, and 3 bases lay outside the gene matches. From germline, CDR1 is SEHNR and CDR2 FQNEAQ (reference sequence).

V is TRBV4-1 and J is TRBJ1-5, with D perhaps matching TRBD1 (5 bases). The CDR3 runs to 15 residues. Trimming left V 1 base short and J 0 bases short, with 7 bases between. In germline, CDR1 is MGHRA, CDR2 YSYEKL. The CDR3 DNA reads TGCGCCAGCAGCCAAGTAGGGGATAGCAATCAGCCCCAGCATTTT. Protein product: CASSQVGDSNQPQHF.

The chain recombines TRBV25-1 with TRBJ2-6, with TRBD1 identical over 8 bases. V dropped 10 bases and J dropped 2; count of bases not matched to a gene: 10. Germline V CDR1 and CDR2: MGHDK, SYGVNS. This CDR3 has 16 residues. The CDR3 DNA sequence: TGTGCCACCTCGGGACAGGTTGTAACTGGGGCCAACGTCCTGACTTTC. Translation gives CATSGQVVTGANVLTF. Drawing the rest from reference TRBV25-1 and TRBJ2-6, the complete variable domain is EADIYQTPRYLVIGTGKKITLECSQTMGHDKMYWYQQDPGMELHLIHYSYGVNSTEKGDLSSESTVSRIRTEHFPLTLESARPSHTSQYLCATSGQVVTGANVLTFGAGSRLTVL.

The chain joins TRBV6-5 to TRBJ1-2, with 8 bases aligning to TRBD1. Trimming took 5 bases from V and 8 from J; bases not matched to a gene: 7. This CDR3 is 13 amino acids long. Looked up from germline, CDR1 is MNHEY and CDR2 is SVGAGI. CDR3 nucleotides: TGTGCCAGCAGTATGGTGGACAGGGCCGGCTACACCTTC. Its translation: CASSMVDRAGYTF.